This T cell receptor (beta chain) was captured by sequencing in a study of shared clonotypes between healthy human individuals. Study findings and constraints: Relative to their counterparts shared across all four donors, non-shared clonotypes exhibited diminished generation probabilities.

A deep-level run was used for the assay. Assay: immunoSEQ multiplex PCR; the TCRdb copy retains only in-frame clones and omits some. The sample lists some 500,000 clones; less than 96% were seen once. The V gene's germline CDR1 is MGHDK and CDR2 SYGVNS. This CDR3 region has 12 residues. Trimming took 5 bases from V and 7 from J, leaving 11 bases between them. On this clone: What it recognizes is unknown.

The chain carries TRBV25-1 and TRBJ1-1; D not certain. Sequencing input: naive CD4+ T cells sorted from blood. As for subset: CD45RA+ positively selected. The clonotype comes from a woman aged 25-40 years in good health. CDR3 bases: TGTGCCAGCAGTTACGGGTGGGGTGAAGCTTTCTTT. It yields the protein CASSYGWGEAFF.